Below, 12 T cell receptor beta chains from the same sample are listed, as sequenced in a study of T-cell memory formation after mild COVID-19. TCRdb fed the 5' RACE reads into MiXCR, producing one record per CDR3 protein. The sample holds over 350,000 distinct CDR3 sequences, 24% seen once. The specimen sequenced was PBMCs or a T cell subset sorted from them (not recorded which). Source of these receptors: an adult woman who had mild COVID-19 (a few samples of this study predate the infection). Cell type and time point are not known.

In this sample, this clonotype turned up a few times. The chain recombines TRBV20-1 with TRBJ2-1; maybe TRBD2 (5 bases). Trimming removed 6 bases from V and 15 bases from J, with 15 bases in between. CDR1 and CDR2 (germline): DFQATT, SNEGSKA (reference sequence). The CDR3 covers 10 residues. CDR3: CSALFEGRFF. For the CDR3, the DNA is TGCAGTGCCCTGTTTGAGGGTCGGTTCTTC.

This chain links TRBV11-2 with TRBJ2-7; the D gene is possibly TRBD2 (5 bases). Trimming cost V 4 bases and J 3 bases, with 16 bases left between them. The CDR3 runs to 15 residues. Germline assignment: CDR1 SGHAT and CDR2 FQNNGV. The CDR3, as DNA: TGTGCCAGCAGCTCGCCGGCCCAAGGAGGCTACGAGCAGTACTTC. Translated: CASSSPAQGGYEQYF.

The V and J genes are TRBV4-3 and TRBJ2-1; perhaps TRBD2 as D (6 bases). Trimming took off 4 bases at V and 12 bases at J, with 19 bases between the two ends. Germline CDR1 is LGHNA and CDR2 is YSLEER. CDR3 size: 14 residues. The DNA for the CDR3 is TGCGCCAGCAGCCGGGGGGTGGGGACCGGGCTGCAGTTCTTC. The encoded protein is CASSRGVGTGLQFF.

The chain has TRBV9 and TRBJ1-5; D is perhaps TRBD1 (5 bases). The CDR3 has 16 residues. Germline V gene data show CDR1 as SGDLS and CDR2 as YYNGEE. Trimming shortened V by 0 bases and J by 3 bases, and 13 bases separated the two germline ends. The CDR3 coding sequence is TGTGCCAGCAGCGTAGGGGTGGGGGGACCCAATCAGCCCCAGCATTTT. Translation: CASSVGVGGPNQPQHF. The whole variable domain, remainder taken from reference TRBV9 and TRBJ1-5, is DSGVTQTPKHLITATGQRVTLRCSPRSGDLSVYWYQQSLDQGLQFLIQYYNGEERAKGNILERFSAQQFPDLHSELNLSSLELGDSALYFCASSVGVGGPNQPQHFGDGTRLSIL.

This clonotype was detected a few times. V and J are TRBV4-3 and TRBJ2-3, with D perhaps matching TRBD1 (5 bases). Germline CDR1 and CDR2: LGHNA and YSLEER. This CDR3 is 19 amino acids long. V lost 5 bases and J 4 bases, leaving 28 bases between the germline ends. The CDR3 protein is CASSIQHWWGRQQADTQYF. CDR3 sequence (DNA): TGCGCCAGCAGCATTCAGCATTGGTGGGGCCGCCAGCAGGCAGATACGCAGTATTTT.

A note on this clonotype: A junction boundary mismatches the germline segment, possibly from a read error. V and J are TRBV12-3 or TRBV12-4 and TRBJ1-1, with D perhaps matching TRBD1 (6 bases). The CDR3 has 14 amino acids. In DNA, the CDR3 is TGTGCCAGCAGCTCCCATGATGGGGACACTGAAGATTTCTTT. Its translation: CASSSHDGDTEDFF.

V gene TRBV9 combines with J gene TRBJ2-1; D not resolved. The V gene's germline CDR1 is SGDLS and CDR2 YYNGEE. The CDR3 covers 13 residues. V lost 0 bases to trimming and J lost 10 bases, with 11 bases between them. The CDR3 is CASSVEANFEQFF. The CDR3 DNA reads TGTGCCAGCAGCGTAGAGGCCAACTTCGAGCAGTTCTTC.

The CDR3 DNA is TGTGCCAGCAGTGTTGCCGGACAGGGCCGAGAGACCCAGTACTTC. Residues: CASSVAGQGRETQYF. The chain couples TRBV2 to TRBJ2-5; 8 positions match TRBD1. V lost 4 bases, J lost 4 bases, and 8 bases stayed unmatched. The CDR3 extends over 15 amino acids. Germline values: CDR1 SNHLY, CDR2 FYNNEI.

The rearrangement links TRBV10-2 to TRBJ1-2; no clear D. The germline V gene encodes CDR1 WSHSY and CDR2 SAAADI. This CDR3 spans 12 amino acids. V lost 4 bases and J 4 bases, leaving 7 bases between the germline ends. Written as DNA, the CDR3 is TGCGCCAGCAGTGTGGGTAGCTATGGCTACACCTTC. Translated, it gives CASSVGSYGYTF.

Ten or more counts support this clonotype. V usage is TRBV2 and J usage is TRBJ2-3; D gene unclear. Per germline, CDR1 SNHLY and CDR2 FYNNEI. Trimming shortened V by 2 bases and J by 0 bases, and 12 bases separated the two germline ends. The CDR3 spans 16 residues. The CDR3 loop is CASSELAVTSTDTQYF. The DNA of the CDR3 is TGTGCCAGCAGTGAACTGGCGGTAACTAGCACAGATACGCAGTATTTT.

The chain couples TRBV5-1 to TRBJ1-1; D remains ambiguous. The CDR3 has 14 amino acids. From germline, CDR1 is SGHRS and CDR2 YFSETQ. Trimming removed 4 bases at V and 4 bases at J, with 14 bases between. CDR3 in DNA: TGCGCCAGCAGCCGAACCGCATCCGGCACTGAAGCTTTCTTT. Its translation: CASSRTASGTEAFF.

The chain employs TRBV4-1 and TRBJ1-2, with TRBD1 as a possible D gene (5 bases). V was cut by 0 bases and J by 5 bases, with 10 bases left in between. CDR1 MGHRA and CDR2 YSYEKL come from the germline V gene. The CDR3 spans 14 residues. This chain's CDR3 is CASSQERGRYGYTF. The DNA for the CDR3 is TGCGCCAGCAGCCAAGAAAGGGGCAGATATGGCTACACCTTC.